The 11 T cell receptor beta chains presented below share a single source sample, sequenced in a study of shared clonotypes between healthy human individuals (dated by TCRdb to 2020 to 2021). Libraries were built with the immunoSEQ multiplex PCR assay. Sourced from immuneACCESS, this table was stored by TCRdb with only in-frame sequences that have V and J called. A share of the clones is absent; for the studies checked, an unresolved V gene accounts for under half, and the remainder has no known explanation. The sample contains roughly 2 million clones, roughly 94% of them found a single time. 0.85% to 1.2% of the sample is in the top ten clones. CD8 naive samples were obtained by positive selection for CCR7 among CD45RO-negative cells, yielding a CD45RA+CCR7+ population from which TemRA cells were excluded. Material: naive CD8+ T cells sorted from blood. Read against the paper, the sample's cell subset or site label means: CD45RA+CCR7+. These receptors were collected from a man in his late teens or twenties in good health.

The CDR3: CASSPSGPMYNEQFF. The CDR3 coding sequence is TGTGCCAGCAGCCCCAGCGGGCCAATGTACAATGAGCAGTTCTTC. The chain combines TRBV9 with TRBJ2-1; D perhaps matches TRBD2 (6 bases). With 4 bases removed from V and 4 bases from J, the gap between germline ends came to 15 bases. The CDR3 is 15 amino acids. Germline V CDR1 and CDR2: SGDLS, YYNGEE.

The rearrangement uses TRBV28 and TRBJ1-1; D uncertain. The V end was cut by 2 bases, the J end by 0 bases, with 10 bases between. The germline V gene encodes CDR1 MDHEN and CDR2 SYDVKM. CDR3 length equals 15 residues. The CDR3 sequence: CASSLDLLMNTEAFF. The CDR3 coding sequence is TGTGCCAGCAGTTTAGACCTTCTTATGAACACTGAAGCTTTCTTT.

On this clone: This sample also contains other DNA sequences that code for the same CDR3. This chain uses TRBV27 with TRBJ2-5; 7 bases are shared with TRBD1. The CDR3 is made up of 14 amino acids. With 3 bases clipped from V and 2 bases from J, the junction kept 3 bases outside the gene matches. The germline V gene encodes CDR1 MNHEY and CDR2 SMNVEV (reference sequence). Written as DNA, the CDR3 is TGTGCCAGCAGTTTCCGACAGGGACAAGAGACCCAGTACTTC. It codes for CASSFRQGQETQYF.

This chain joins TRBV6-5 and TRBJ2-7; D is perhaps TRBD2 (5 bases). The V and J ends lost 4 bases and 2 bases respectively, with 15 bases between them. The CDR3 has 15 amino acids. Germline V gene sequence: CDR1 MNHEY, CDR2 SVGAGI. CDR3 loop: CASSLPHRDTYEQYF. The CDR3, as DNA: TGTGCCAGCAGTTTACCGCACCGGGATACCTACGAGCAGTACTTC.

CDR3 amino acids: CASSQYVKLAEGETQYF. Here the CDR3 DNA reads TGCGCCAGCAGCCAGTACGTTAAACTCGCCGAGGGGGAGACCCAGTACTTC. This chain connects TRBV4-1 to TRBJ2-5; D is possibly TRBD1 or TRBD2 (5 bases each). Germline CDR1 and CDR2: MGHRA and YSYEKL. The V gene lost 3 bases and the J gene lost 5 bases, with 22 bases spanning the gap. CDR3 length: 17 residues.

CDR3 loop: CASSSGGIAYEQYF. Written as DNA, the CDR3 is TGCGCCAGCAGCTCCGGGGGTATCGCCTACGAGCAGTACTTC. The chain employs TRBV5-1 and TRBJ2-7; TRBD2 might be the D (6 bases). This CDR3 comprises 14 residues. The V and J ends lost 3 bases and 2 bases respectively, with 12 bases between them. Germline values: CDR1 SGHRS, CDR2 YFSETQ. The full variable domain, completed using reference TRBV5-1 and TRBJ2-7, is KAGVTQTPRYLIKTRGQQVTLSCSPISGHRSVSWYQQTPGQGLQFLFEYFSETQRNKGNFPGRFSGRQFSNSRSEMNVSTLELGDSALYLCASSSGGIAYEQYFGPGTRLTVT.

The rearrangement links TRBV7-9 to TRBJ1-4, with D tentatively TRBD1 (5 bases). Germline CDR1 reads SEHNR; CDR2 reads FQNEAQ (reference sequence). There are 12 residues in the CDR3. V was cut by 5 bases and J by 13 bases, with 14 bases left in between. CDR3 sequence (DNA): TGTGCCAGCAGCCTCGGGGGAGTGGGACTGTTTTTT. Protein sequence: CASSLGGVGLFF.

The rearrangement uses TRBV11-2 and TRBJ2-7; no clear D gene. V was shortened by 1 base and J by 3 bases, with 10 bases between the two germline ends. Germline CDR1 is SGHAT and CDR2 is FQNNGV. The CDR3 is made up of 14 amino acids. CDR3 nucleotide sequence: TGTGCCAGCAGCTTAGGGACCGTGGGCTACGAGCAGTACTTC. It yields the protein CASSLGTVGYEQYF.

The genes are TRBV28 and TRBJ2-3, with D possibly being TRBD1 or TRBD2 (5 bases each). The CDR3 contains 14 residues. V was cut by 9 bases and J by 1 base, with 14 bases left in between. Germline lookup yields CDR1 MDHEN and CDR2 SYDVKM. CDR3 protein: CARTHRGRTDTQYF. CDR3 DNA: TGTGCCAGGACCCATAGGGGACGCACAGATACGCAGTATTTT.

The DNA for the CDR3 is TGTGCCAGCAGGACAGACGCGGAGACCCAGTACTTC. It specifies CASRTDAETQYF. V is TRBV11-2 and J is TRBJ2-5; weak D call: TRBD1 (5 bases). Trimming removed 6 bases from V and 5 bases from J, with 10 bases in between. CDR3 length: 12 amino acids. CDR1 is SGHAT and CDR2 is FQNNGV in the germline V gene.

The J gene is TRBJ2-1, the V gene TRBV11-2, with D possibly TRBD2 on 6 matching bases. V lost 8 bases to trimming and J lost 0 bases, with 8 bases between them. There are 13 residues in the CDR3. CDR1 and CDR2 (germline): SGHAT, FQNNGV. CDR3 coding DNA: TGTGCCAGCCGGGAGAGCTCCTACAATGAGCAGTTCTTC. Amino acid sequence: CASRESSYNEQFF.